This T cell receptor beta chain was captured in a study of Ad26.COV2.S vaccination and SARS-CoV-2 variants. Study-wide background: Donor got 5x10^10 or 1x10^11 viral particles of Ad26.COV2.S. Notes on the study in general: Non-spike TCR breadth was similar in vaccine and placebo recipients.

TCRdb's copy holds only in-frame clones and misses some; the assay was immunoSEQ multiplex PCR. The table includes roughly 320,000 clones, around 86% detected once. In this sample, this clone turned up once. Its antigen is unknown. This CDR3 region has 14 residues. Germline CDR1 is ENHRY and CDR2 is SYGVKD. V shed 6 bases and J 0 bases; nucleotides not matched to a gene: 4. The treatment was: around 19 received Ad26.COV2.S at low or high dose, single or two shots; about 5 received placebo; per-sample allocation not given. Day 63 after the first injection of vaccine or placebo was the sampling time. An adult donor aged 18-55 years was enrolled in Boston. Built on an Ad26 vector, the vaccine expressed Wuhan-strain SARS-CoV-2 spike.

The input for sequencing was peripheral blood, taken in a trial of Ad26.COV2.S vaccine versus placebo. The TCR originated in a person between 18 and 60 years old who received the Ad26.COV2.S COVID-19 vaccine or a placebo. The V and J genes are TRBV10-3 and TRBJ2-5; 7 nucleotides match TRBD1. The CDR3 loop reads CAISSGQDQETQYF. In nucleotides, the CDR3 is TGTGCCATCAGCTCCGGACAGGACCAAGAGACCCAGTACTTC.